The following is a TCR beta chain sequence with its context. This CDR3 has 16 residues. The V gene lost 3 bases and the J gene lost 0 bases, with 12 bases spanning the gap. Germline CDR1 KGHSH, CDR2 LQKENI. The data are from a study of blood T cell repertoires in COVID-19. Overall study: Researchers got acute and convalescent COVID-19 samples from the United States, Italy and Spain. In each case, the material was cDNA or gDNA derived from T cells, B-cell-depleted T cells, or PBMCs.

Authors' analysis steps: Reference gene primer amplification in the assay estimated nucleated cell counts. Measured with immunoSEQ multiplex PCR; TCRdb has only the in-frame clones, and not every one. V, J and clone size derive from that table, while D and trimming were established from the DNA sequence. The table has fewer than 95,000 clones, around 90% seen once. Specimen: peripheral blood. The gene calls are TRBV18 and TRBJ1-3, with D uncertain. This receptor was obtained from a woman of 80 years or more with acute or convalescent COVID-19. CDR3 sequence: CASSPATPVSGNTIYF. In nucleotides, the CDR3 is TGTGCCAGCTCACCCGCGACACCGGTCTCTGGAAACACCATATATTTT. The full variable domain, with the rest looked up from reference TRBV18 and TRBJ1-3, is NAGVMQNPRHLVRRRGQEARLRCSPMKGHSHVYWYRQLPEEGLKFMVYLQKENIIDESGMPKERFSAEFPKEGPSILRIQQVVRGDSAAYFCASSPATPVSGNTIYFGEGSWLTVV.